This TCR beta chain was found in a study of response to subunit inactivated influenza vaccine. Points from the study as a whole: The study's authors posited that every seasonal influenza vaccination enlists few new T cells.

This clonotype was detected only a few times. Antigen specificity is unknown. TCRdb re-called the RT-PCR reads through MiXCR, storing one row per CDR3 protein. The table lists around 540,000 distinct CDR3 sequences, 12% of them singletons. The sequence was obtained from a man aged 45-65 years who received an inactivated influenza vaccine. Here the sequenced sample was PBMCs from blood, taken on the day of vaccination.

DNA for the CDR3: TGTGCCAGCAGTGGAGCGGGGGCCCCCTACGAGCAGTACTTC. Protein: CASSGAGAPYEQYF. The genes are TRBV12-3 or TRBV12-4 and TRBJ2-7, with TRBD2 matching 8 bases. This CDR3 spans 14 amino acids. V lost 5 bases, J lost 2 bases, and 5 bases stayed unmatched.